The T cell receptor (beta chain) under discussion was sequenced for a study of cytomegalovirus exposure and HLA in healthy donors. Study-wide background: An earlier analysis identified approximately 110 million unique TCR beta sequences in 150 million to 200 million T cells.

This CDR3 contains 13 residues. V lost 7 bases to trimming and J lost 10 bases; unmatched junction nucleotides: 7. Germline loops: CDR1 SNHLY, CDR2 FYNNEI. Both 60 Vbeta primers and 13 Jbeta primers went into the PCR. Generated by immunoSEQ multiplex PCR, the TCRdb table keeps only in-frame clones and is missing some. The sample records 90,000 to 120,000 clones, 82% being singletons. The rearrangement links TRBV2 to TRBJ1-4; 9 bases map to TRBD1. Sequencing input: PBMCs. This receptor was taken from a man aged 25 to 40 in good health and CMV-seropositive. The CDR3, as DNA: TGTGCCAGCAACGACAGGGGGGTTGGAAAACTGTTTTTT. It yields the protein CASNDRGVGKLFF.